This T cell receptor beta chain was sequenced during a study of OX40 agonist ivuxolimab in advanced cancers. Study in general: Dose-escalation cases comprised hepatocellular carcinoma, melanoma, renal cell or head and neck cancer.

Notes on this clone: Its target is unknown.

General study results and limits: The investigators did not determine what antigen specificity the expanded peripheral T cells had. More expanded clones were found, on average, in CD8+ than in CD4+ T cells.

Profiling relied on immunoSEQ multiplex PCR, and the TCRdb table lists in-frame clones only, not all of them. In the table there are tens of thousands of clones, 85% to 90% of which are singletons. The sequence was obtained from an adult with an advanced solid tumor such as melanoma, head and neck, liver or kidney cancer. The sample consisted of CD4+ or CD8+ T cells sorted from blood, taken in a trial of the OX40 agonist ivuxolimab.

The CDR3 here is CASSEGTGNSPLHF. CDR3 nucleotide sequence: TGTGCCAGCAGTGAAGGGACAGGCAATTCACCCCTCCACTTT. This chain uses TRBV2 with TRBJ1-6; the match to TRBD1 covers 7 bases. Germline CDR1 and CDR2: SNHLY and FYNNEI. The CDR3 loop spans 14 amino acids. V was clipped by 1 base and J by 7 bases; unmatched bases: 1.